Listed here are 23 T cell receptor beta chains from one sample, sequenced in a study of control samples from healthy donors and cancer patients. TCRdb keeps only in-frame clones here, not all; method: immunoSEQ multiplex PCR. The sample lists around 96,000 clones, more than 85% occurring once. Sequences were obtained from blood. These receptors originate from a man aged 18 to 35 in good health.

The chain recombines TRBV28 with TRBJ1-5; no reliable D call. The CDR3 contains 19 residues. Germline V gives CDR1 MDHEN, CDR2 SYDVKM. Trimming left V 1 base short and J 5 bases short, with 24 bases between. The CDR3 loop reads CASSLSPGLGSIGDQPQHF. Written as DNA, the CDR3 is TGTGCCAGCAGTTTATCCCCTGGACTTGGATCGATTGGAGATCAGCCCCAGCATTTT.

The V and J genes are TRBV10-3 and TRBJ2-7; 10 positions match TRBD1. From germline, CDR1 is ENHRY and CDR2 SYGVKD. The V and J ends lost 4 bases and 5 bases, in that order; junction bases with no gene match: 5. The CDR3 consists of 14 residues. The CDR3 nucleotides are TGTGCCATCAGTGCCGGGACAGGGGCGCACGAGCAGTACTTC. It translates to CAISAGTGAHEQYF.

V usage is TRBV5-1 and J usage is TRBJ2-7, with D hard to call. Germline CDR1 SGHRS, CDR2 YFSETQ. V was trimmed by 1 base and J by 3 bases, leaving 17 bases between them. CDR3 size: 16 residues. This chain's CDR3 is CASSLYSSGPDYEQYF. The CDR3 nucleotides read TGCGCCAGCAGCTTGTACTCTTCTGGGCCGGACTACGAGCAGTACTTC.

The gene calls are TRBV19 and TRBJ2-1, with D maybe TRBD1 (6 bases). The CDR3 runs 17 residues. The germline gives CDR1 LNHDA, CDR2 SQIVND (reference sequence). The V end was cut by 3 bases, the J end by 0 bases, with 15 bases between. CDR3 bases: TGTGCCAGTAGTATCTCCAGGGGAAAGATCTCCTACAATGAGCAGTTCTTC. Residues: CASSISRGKISYNEQFF. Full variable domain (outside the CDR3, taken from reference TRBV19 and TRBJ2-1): DGGITQSPKYLFRKEGQNVTLSCEQNLNHDAMYWYRQDPGQGLRLIYYSQIVNDFQKGDIAEGYSVSREKKESFPLTVTSAQKNPTAFYLCASSISRGKISYNEQFFGPGTRLTVL.

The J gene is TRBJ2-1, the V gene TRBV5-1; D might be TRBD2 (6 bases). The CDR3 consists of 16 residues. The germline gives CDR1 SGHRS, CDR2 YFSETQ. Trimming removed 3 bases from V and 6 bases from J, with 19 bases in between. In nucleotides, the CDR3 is TGCGCCAGCAGCTCGCAATCCGGGACTTCATTCAATGAGCAGTTCTTC. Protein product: CASSSQSGTSFNEQFF.

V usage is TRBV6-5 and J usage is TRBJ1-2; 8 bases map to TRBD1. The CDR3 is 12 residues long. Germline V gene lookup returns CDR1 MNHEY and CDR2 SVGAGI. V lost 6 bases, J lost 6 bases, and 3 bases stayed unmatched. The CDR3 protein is CASRAGGDGYTF. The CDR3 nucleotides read TGTGCCAGCAGGGCAGGGGGCGATGGCTACACCTTC.

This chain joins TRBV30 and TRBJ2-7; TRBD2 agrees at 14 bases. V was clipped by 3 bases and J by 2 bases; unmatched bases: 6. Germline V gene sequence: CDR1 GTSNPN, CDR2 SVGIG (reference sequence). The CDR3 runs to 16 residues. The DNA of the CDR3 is TGTGCCTGGAGCCACGGACTAGCGGGAGGAACCTACGAGCAGTACTTC. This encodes CAWSHGLAGGTYEQYF. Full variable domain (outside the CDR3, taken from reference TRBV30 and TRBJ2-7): SQTIHQWPATLVQPVGSPLSLECTVEGTSNPNLYWYRQAAGRGLQLLFYSVGIGQISSEVPQNLSASRPQDRQFILSSKKLLLSDSGFYLCAWSHGLAGGTYEQYFGPGTRLTVT.

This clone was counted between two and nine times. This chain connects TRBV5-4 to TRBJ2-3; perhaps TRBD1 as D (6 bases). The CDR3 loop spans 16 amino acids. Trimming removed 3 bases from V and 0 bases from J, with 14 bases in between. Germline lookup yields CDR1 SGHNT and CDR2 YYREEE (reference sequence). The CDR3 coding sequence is TGTGCCAGCAGCTGGGCGATGGACAGCAGCACAGATACGCAGTATTTT. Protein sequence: CASSWAMDSSTDTQYF.

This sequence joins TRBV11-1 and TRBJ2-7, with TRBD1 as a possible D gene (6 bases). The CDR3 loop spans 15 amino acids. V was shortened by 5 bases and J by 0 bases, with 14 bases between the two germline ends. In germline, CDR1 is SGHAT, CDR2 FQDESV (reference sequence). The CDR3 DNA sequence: TGTGCCAGCAGCCAACAGGGATCGTTCTCCTACGAGCAGTACTTC. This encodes CASSQQGSFSYEQYF.

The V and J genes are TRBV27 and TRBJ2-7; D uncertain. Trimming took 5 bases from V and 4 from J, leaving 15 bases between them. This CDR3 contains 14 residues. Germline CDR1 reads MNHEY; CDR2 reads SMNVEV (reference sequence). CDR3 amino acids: CASSGGAGRYEQYF. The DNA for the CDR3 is TGTGCCAGCAGTGGCGGTGCAGGAAGATACGAGCAGTACTTC.

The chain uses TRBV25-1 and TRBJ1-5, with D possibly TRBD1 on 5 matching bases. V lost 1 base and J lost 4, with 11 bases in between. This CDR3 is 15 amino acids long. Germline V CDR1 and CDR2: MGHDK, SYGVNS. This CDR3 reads CASSEFGAQNQPQHF. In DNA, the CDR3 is TGTGCCAGCAGTGAATTTGGGGCCCAGAATCAGCCCCAGCATTTT.

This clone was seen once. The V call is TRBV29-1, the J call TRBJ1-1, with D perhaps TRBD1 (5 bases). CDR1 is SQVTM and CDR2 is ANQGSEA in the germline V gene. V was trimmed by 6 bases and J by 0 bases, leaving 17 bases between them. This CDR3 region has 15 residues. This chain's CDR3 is CSVLGFRAMNTEAFF. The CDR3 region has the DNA TGCAGCGTCCTGGGATTCAGGGCGATGAACACTGAAGCTTTCTTT.

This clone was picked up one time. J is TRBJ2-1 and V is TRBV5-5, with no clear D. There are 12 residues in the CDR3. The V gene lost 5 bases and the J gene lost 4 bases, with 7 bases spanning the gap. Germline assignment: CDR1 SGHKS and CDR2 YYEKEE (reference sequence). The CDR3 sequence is CASSTEYNEQFF. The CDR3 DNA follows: TGTGCCAGCAGTACCGAGTACAATGAGCAGTTCTTC.

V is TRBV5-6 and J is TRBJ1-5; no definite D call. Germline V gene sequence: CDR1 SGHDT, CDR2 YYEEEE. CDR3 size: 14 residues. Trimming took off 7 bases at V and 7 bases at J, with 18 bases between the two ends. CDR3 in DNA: TGTGCCAGCTTTGTGTACGGGGAATTACAGCCCCAGCATTTT. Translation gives CASFVYGELQPQHF. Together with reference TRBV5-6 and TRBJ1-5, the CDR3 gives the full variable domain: DAGVTQSPTHLIKTRGQQVTLRCSPKSGHDTVSWYQQALGQGPQFIFQYYEEEERQRGNFPDRFSGHQFPNYSSELNVNALLLGDSALYLCASFVYGELQPQHFGDGTRLSIL.

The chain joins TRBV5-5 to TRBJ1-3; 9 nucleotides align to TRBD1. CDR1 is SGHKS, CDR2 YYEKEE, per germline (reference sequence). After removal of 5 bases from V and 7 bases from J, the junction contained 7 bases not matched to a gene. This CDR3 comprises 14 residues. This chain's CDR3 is CASRRTGVGNTIYF. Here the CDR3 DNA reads TGTGCCAGCAGGAGGACAGGGGTGGGTAACACCATATATTTT. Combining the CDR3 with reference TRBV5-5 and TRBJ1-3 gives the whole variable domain DAGVTQSPTHLIKTRGQQVTLRCSPISGHKSVSWYQQVLGQGPQFIFQYYEKEERGRGNFPDRFSARQFPNYSSELNVNALLLGDSALYLCASRRTGVGNTIYFGEGSWLTVV.

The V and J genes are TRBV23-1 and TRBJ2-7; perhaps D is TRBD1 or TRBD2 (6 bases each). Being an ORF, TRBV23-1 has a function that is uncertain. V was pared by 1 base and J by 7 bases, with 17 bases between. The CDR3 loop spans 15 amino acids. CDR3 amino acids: CASSQWGDIPPEQYF. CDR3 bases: TGCGCCAGCAGTCAATGGGGGGACATTCCCCCGGAGCAGTACTTC.

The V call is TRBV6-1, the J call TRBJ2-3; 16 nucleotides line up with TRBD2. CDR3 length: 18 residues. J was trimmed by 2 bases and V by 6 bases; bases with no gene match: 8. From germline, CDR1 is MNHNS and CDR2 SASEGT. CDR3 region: CASSEKGLAGGHTDTQYF. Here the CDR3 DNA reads TGTGCCAGCAGCGAAAAGGGACTAGCGGGGGGGCACACAGATACGCAGTATTTT.

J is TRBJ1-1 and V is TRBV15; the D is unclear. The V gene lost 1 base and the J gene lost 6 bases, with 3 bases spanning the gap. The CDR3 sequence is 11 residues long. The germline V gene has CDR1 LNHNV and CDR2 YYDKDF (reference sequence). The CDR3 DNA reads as TGTGCCACCAGCAGAGGGGCTGAAGCTTTCTTT. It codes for CATSRGAEAFF.

CDR3 in amino acids: CAWSEVGTEAFF. For the CDR3, the DNA is TGTGCCTGGAGTGAAGTGGGCACTGAAGCTTTCTTT. The chain carries TRBV30 and TRBJ1-1; D is ambiguous. The V and J ends lost 1 base and 4 bases respectively, with 7 bases between them. The germline V gene has CDR1 GTSNPN and CDR2 SVGIG (reference sequence). The length of the CDR3 is 12 residues.

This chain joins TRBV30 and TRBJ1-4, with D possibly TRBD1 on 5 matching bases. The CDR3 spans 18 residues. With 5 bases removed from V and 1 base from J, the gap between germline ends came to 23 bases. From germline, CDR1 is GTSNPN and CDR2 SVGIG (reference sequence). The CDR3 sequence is CAWAGALHYTGTNEKLFF. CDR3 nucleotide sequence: TGTGCCTGGGCCGGGGCCCTCCATTATACTGGAACTAATGAAAAACTGTTTTTT. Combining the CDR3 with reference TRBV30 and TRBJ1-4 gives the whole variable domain SQTIHQWPATLVQPVGSPLSLECTVEGTSNPNLYWYRQAAGRGLQLLFYSVGIGQISSEVPQNLSASRPQDRQFILSSKKLLLSDSGFYLCAWAGALHYTGTNEKLFFGSGTQLSVL.

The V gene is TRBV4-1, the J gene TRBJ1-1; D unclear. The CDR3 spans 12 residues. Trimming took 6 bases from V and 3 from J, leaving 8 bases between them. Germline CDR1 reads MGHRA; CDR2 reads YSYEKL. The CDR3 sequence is CASSMEYTEAFF. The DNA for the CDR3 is TGCGCCAGCAGTATGGAATACACTGAAGCTTTCTTT.

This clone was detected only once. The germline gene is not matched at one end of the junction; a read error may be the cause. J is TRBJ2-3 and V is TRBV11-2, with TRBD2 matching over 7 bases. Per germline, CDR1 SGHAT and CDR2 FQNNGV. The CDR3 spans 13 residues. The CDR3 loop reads CASSLDGGGSSNF. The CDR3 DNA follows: TGTGCCAGCAGCTTAGATGGAGGCGGGAGTTCGAATTTT.

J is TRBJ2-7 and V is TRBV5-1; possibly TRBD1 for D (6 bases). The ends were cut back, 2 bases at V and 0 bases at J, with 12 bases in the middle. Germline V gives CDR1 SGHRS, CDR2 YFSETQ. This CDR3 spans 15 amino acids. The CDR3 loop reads CASSFDRSSSYEQYF. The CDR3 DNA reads TGCGCCAGCAGCTTCGACAGGAGTAGCTCCTACGAGCAGTACTTC. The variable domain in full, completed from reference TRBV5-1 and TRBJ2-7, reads KAGVTQTPRYLIKTRGQQVTLSCSPISGHRSVSWYQQTPGQGLQFLFEYFSETQRNKGNFPGRFSGRQFSNSRSEMNVSTLELGDSALYLCASSFDRSSSYEQYFGPGTRLTVT.